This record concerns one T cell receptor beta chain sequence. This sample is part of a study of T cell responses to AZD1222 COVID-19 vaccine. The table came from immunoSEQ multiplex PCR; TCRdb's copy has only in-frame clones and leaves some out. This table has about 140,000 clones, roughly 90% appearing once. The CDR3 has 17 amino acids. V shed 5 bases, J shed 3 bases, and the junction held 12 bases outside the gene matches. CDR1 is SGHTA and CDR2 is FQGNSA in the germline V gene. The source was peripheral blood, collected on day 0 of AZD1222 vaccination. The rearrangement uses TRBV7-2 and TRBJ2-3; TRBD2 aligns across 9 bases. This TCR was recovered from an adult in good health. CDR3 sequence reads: CASSATWAGGRTDTQYF. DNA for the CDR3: TGTGCCAGCAGCGCCACCTGGGCGGGGGGGCGAACAGATACGCAGTATTTT.